The text below deals with one TCR beta chain. This record belongs to a study of blood T cell repertoires in COVID-19. Study information: The United States, Italy and Spain supplied acute and convalescent COVID-19 samples. The cDNA or gDNA used as material had been derived from T cells, B-cell-depleted T cells, or PBMCs.

V lost 0 bases and J 4 bases, leaving 10 bases between the germline ends. In germline, CDR1 is SGDLS, CDR2 YYNGEE. The CDR3 covers 14 residues. The table came from immunoSEQ multiplex PCR; TCRdb's copy has only in-frame clones and leaves some out. The profile covers about 120,000 clones, with about 70% appearing a single time and more than 5% taken by the ten largest. Sequencing used peripheral blood. The chain couples TRBV9 to TRBJ1-2, with D maybe TRBD1 (6 bases). This receptor was identified in a man between 60 and 75 years old with acute or convalescent COVID-19. The CDR3 sequence: CASSVEGTSYGYTF. DNA of the CDR3: TGTGCCAGCAGCGTAGAGGGGACATCCTATGGCTACACCTTC.